A selection of T cell receptor beta chains follows, all from one sample in a study of blood T cell repertoires in COVID-19. The method was immunoSEQ multiplex PCR; TCRdb's version includes in-frame clones alone and lacks a portion of them. The data contain around 310,000 clones, around 91% of them seen just once; the ten biggest clones take up under 15%. Source material: peripheral blood. The receptors come from a woman aged 55-75 years with acute or convalescent COVID-19. The CDR3 runs from the conserved cysteine through the conserved F or W. Fields, in order: CDR3 length, J gene, V gene, D gene, clone size, CDR3 protein, CDR3 DNA. The D gene is left open where the match is weak. Not all rows give a size; the values are once, few, many and, for expanded clones, a class.

>11|TRBJ1-1|TRBV28|.|.
CASNGNTEAFF
TGTGCCAGCAACGGGAACACTGAAGCTTTCTTT
>16|TRBJ2-3|TRBV18|TRBD2|.
CASSPRGAGGTDTQYF
TGTGCCAGCTCACCTCGAGGGGCGGGAGGCACAGATACGCAGTATTTT
>15|TRBJ2-7|TRBV6-5|TRBD1|.
CASSYSGDSSYEQYF
TGTGCCAGCAGTTACTCGGGGGACAGCTCCTACGAGCAGTACTTC
>14|TRBJ1-4|TRBV7-6|TRBD1|.
CASSRDRDGEKLFF
TGTGCCAGCAGCCGGGACAGGGATGGGGAAAAACTGTTTTTT
>17|TRBJ2-1|TRBV5-4|TRBD2|.
CASSLGTTSGSSYEQFF
TGTGCCAGCAGCTTGGGTACTACTAGCGGGAGTAGCTATGAGCAGTTCTTC
>17|TRBJ2-7|TRBV10-3|TRBD2|.
CAISEPRSGRSSYEQYF
TGTGCCATCAGTGAGCCGCGGAGCGGGAGGTCTTCCTACGAGCAGTACTTC
>17|TRBJ2-7|TRBV5-5|TRBD2|.
CASSPGLAGGSVYEQYF
TGTGCCAGCAGCCCAGGCCTAGCGGGAGGTTCCGTCTACGAGCAGTACTTC
>16|TRBJ2-7|TRBV5-1|TRBD1|.
CASSLDTGGIIYEQYF
TGCGCCAGCAGCTTGGATACAGGGGGCATTATCTACGAGCAGTACTTC
>15|TRBJ2-7|TRBV28|TRBD1|.
CASSLGDRATYEQYF
TGTGCCAGCAGTTTGGGGGACAGGGCCACATACGAGCAGTACTTC
>13|TRBJ2-5|TRBV19|.|.
CASSVRGAETQYF
TGTGCCAGTAGTGTTAGGGGCGCCGAGACCCAGTACTTC
>16|TRBJ1-2|TRBV27|.|.
CASSLKASPGIIGYTF
TGTGCCAGCAGTTTGAAAGCTTCCCCAGGGATAATTGGCTACACCTTC
>16|TRBJ2-1|TRBV4-3|.|.
CASSQVLGASNNEQFF
TGCGCCAGCAGCCAAGTGCTGGGGGCGTCGAACAATGAGCAGTTCTTC
>15|TRBJ2-1|TRBV24-1|TRBD2|.
CATSATSGGANEQFF
TGTGCCACCAGTGCTACTAGCGGGGGGGCCAATGAGCAGTTCTTC
>14|TRBJ1-5|TRBV7-2|.|.
CASSLSFVDQPQHF
TGTGCCAGCAGCCTTTCGTTTGTCGATCAGCCCCAGCATTTT
>14|TRBJ2-4|TRBV28|TRBD2|.
CASTGGTLGNIQYF
TGTGCCAGCACGGGGGGGACCCTGGGGAACATTCAGTACTTC
>16|TRBJ2-1|TRBV24-1|TRBD2|.
CATSDWQPAGGNEQFF
TGTGCCACCAGTGATTGGCAACCAGCGGGGGGAAATGAGCAGTTCTTC
>17|TRBJ2-2|TRBV18|TRBD2|once
CASSPRGRGPNTGELFF
TGTGCCAGCTCCCCACGAGGGAGGGGTCCTAACACCGGGGAGCTGTTTTTT
>15|TRBJ1-2|TRBV25-1|.|.
CASSSSGGANYGYTF
TGTGCCAGCAGTTCCTCCGGGGGAGCAAACTATGGCTACACCTTC
>11|TRBJ1-2|TRBV12-3/TRBV12-4|.|once
CASSPGPGYTF
TGTGCCAGCAGCCCGGGTCCCGGCTACACCTTC
>12|TRBJ2-7|TRBV7-3|.|.
CASSLTSYEQYF
TGTGCCAGCAGCTTAACGTCGTACGAGCAGTACTTC
>17|TRBJ1-2|TRBV28|TRBD1|.
CASSSIPGQGLNYGYTF
TGTGCCAGCAGTTCCATTCCGGGACAGGGGCTTAACTATGGCTACACCTTC
>19|TRBJ2-1|TRBV6-2/TRBV6-3|TRBD2|.
CASSFTRLAGGSKLGLQFF
TGTGCCAGCAGTTTCACCCGGCTAGCGGGAGGATCAAAGTTGGGGTTGCAGTTCTTC
>15|TRBJ2-1|TRBV28|.|.
CASSRYRSSYNEQFF
TGTGCCAGCAGCCGGTACAGATCCTCCTACAATGAGCAGTTCTTC
>13|TRBJ2-7|TRBV19|.|.
CASGASGRYEQYF
TGTGCCAGTGGCGCTTCGGGGAGATACGAGCAGTACTTC
>14|TRBJ1-2|TRBV5-1|TRBD1|.
CASRWDRGNYGYTF
TGCGCCAGCAGATGGGACAGGGGGAACTATGGCTACACCTTC
>17|TRBJ1-1|TRBV14|TRBD1|.
CASSQVDRGSVATEAFF
TGTGCCAGCAGCCAGGTGGACAGGGGAAGTGTGGCCACTGAAGCTTTCTTT
>11|TRBJ2-1|TRBV20-1|.|.
CSARETGEQFF
TGCAGTGCTAGAGAGACGGGTGAGCAGTTCTTC
>15|TRBJ2-1|TRBV5-1|.|.
CASSSLAGLYNEQFF
TGCGCCAGCAGCTCCCTGGCGGGATTATACAATGAGCAGTTCTTC
>14|TRBJ2-5|TRBV7-2|TRBD1|.
CASSSWTGQETQYF
TGTGCCAGCAGCTCCTGGACAGGGCAAGAGACCCAGTACTTC
>19|TRBJ1-2|TRBV3-1/TRBV3-2|.|.
CASSPQLGDKDSANYGYTF
TGTGCCAGCAGTCCACAGCTAGGGGACAAGGATTCGGCTAACTATGGCTACACCTTC
>15|TRBJ2-5|TRBV5-1|.|.
CASSFSPTRFETQYF
TGCGCCAGCAGCTTTTCACCCACTAGGTTCGAGACCCAGTACTTC
>16|TRBJ2-7|TRBV9|TRBD2|.
CASSVGGLAGVGEQYF
TGTGCCAGCAGCGTAGGAGGACTAGCGGGAGTGGGTGAGCAGTACTTC
>14|TRBJ1-1|TRBV7-9|TRBD1|once
CASSLTLGQGATFF
TGTGCCAGCAGCTTAACGTTAGGACAGGGGGCGACTTTCTTT
>13|TRBJ1-3|TRBV29-1|.|.
CSLEPNGKNTIYF
TGCAGCCTTGAACCTAACGGGAAAAACACCATATATTTT
>13|TRBJ1-4|TRBV6-6|.|.
CASLGGRGEKLFF
TGTGCCAGCCTCGGGGGGCGCGGTGAAAAACTGTTTTTT
>15|TRBJ2-2|TRBV9|TRBD2|.
CASSASGSGTGELFF
TGTGCCAGCAGCGCTAGCGGGAGTGGTACCGGGGAGCTGTTTTTT
>16|TRBJ1-2|TRBV5-1|TRBD1|.
CASSRQGSRDVYGYTF
TGCGCCAGCAGTAGACAGGGGTCGCGAGACGTTTATGGCTACACCTTC
>11|TRBJ2-3|TRBV19|.|.
CASRAGDTQYF
TGTGCCAGTAGGGCAGGGGATACGCAGTATTTT
>15|TRBJ1-6|TRBV7-3|TRBD1|.
CASSLEGQGYSPLHF
TGTGCCAGCAGCTTAGAGGGACAGGGCTATTCACCCCTCCACTTT
>17|TRBJ2-1|TRBV4-3|.|once
CASSRVLEAGYMLGQFF
TGCGCCAGCAGCCGAGTGTTAGAGGCCGGCTACATGCTGGGGCAGTTCTTC
>17|TRBJ2-1|TRBV27|TRBD1|.
CASSVIQGPSSYNEQFF
TGTGCCAGCAGTGTTATACAGGGGCCGAGCTCCTACAATGAGCAGTTCTTC
>15|TRBJ1-4|TRBV28|TRBD1|.
CASSSPGQGAEKLFF
TGTGCCAGCAGTTCCCCGGGACAGGGGGCCGAAAAACTGTTTTTT
>15|TRBJ1-3|TRBV9|TRBD1|.
CASSFTGVAGNTIYF
TGTGCCAGCAGCTTTACAGGGGTTGCAGGAAACACCATATATTTT